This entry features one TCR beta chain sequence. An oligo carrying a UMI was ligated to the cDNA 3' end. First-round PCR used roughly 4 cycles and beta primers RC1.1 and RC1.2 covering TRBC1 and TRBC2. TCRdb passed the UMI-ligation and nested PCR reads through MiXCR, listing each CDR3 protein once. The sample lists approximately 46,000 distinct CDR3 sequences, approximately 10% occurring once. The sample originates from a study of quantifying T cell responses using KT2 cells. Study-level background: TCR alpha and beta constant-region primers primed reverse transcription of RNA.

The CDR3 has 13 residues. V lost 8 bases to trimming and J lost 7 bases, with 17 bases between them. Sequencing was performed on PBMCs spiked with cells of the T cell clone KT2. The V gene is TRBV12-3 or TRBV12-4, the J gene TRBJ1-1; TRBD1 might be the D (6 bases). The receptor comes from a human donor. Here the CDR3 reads CASGGQLNGEAFF. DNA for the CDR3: TGTGCCAGCGGGGGACAATTGAACGGTGAAGCTTTCTTT.